Below, 21 T cell receptor beta chains from the same sample are listed, as sequenced in a study of blood T cell repertoires in COVID-19. Clones were sequenced by immunoSEQ multiplex PCR, and TCRdb holds only the in-frame ones, with some missing. The table has 200,000 to 250,000 clones, 82% seen once. Source material: peripheral blood. These TCRs come from a woman in her 40s with acute or convalescent COVID-19.

The chain carries TRBV7-9 and TRBJ2-7; TRBD1 aligns across 7 bases. The CDR3 sequence is 14 residues long. Germline CDR1 reads SEHNR; CDR2 reads FQNEAQ (reference sequence). V gave up 5 bases and J gave up 2 bases; unmatched junction bases: 6. CDR3 DNA: TGTGCCAGCAGCGCCCGGGACAGACCCTACGAGCAGTACTTC. Protein product: CASSARDRPYEQYF.

The J gene is TRBJ1-5, the V gene TRBV7-7, with 10 positions matching TRBD1. Trimming cost V 3 bases and J 2 bases; bases outside gene matches: 10. Germline V CDR1 and CDR2: SSHAT, FNYEAQ (reference sequence). This CDR3 contains 18 residues. CDR3 in amino acids: CASSFEGQGLVGNQPQHF. The CDR3 DNA reads as TGTGCCAGCAGCTTCGAGGGACAGGGGCTAGTCGGCAATCAGCCCCAGCATTTT.

J is TRBJ1-5 and V is TRBV6-4; 8 bases match TRBD1. Trimming at V came to 6 bases and at J to 7 bases, leaving 5 bases not matched to a gene. CDR1 is MRHNA, CDR2 SNTAGT, per germline. The CDR3 length is 13 residues. CDR3 sequence (DNA): TGTGCCAGCAGCGCAGACAGGGGCCAGCCCCAGCATTTT. This codes for CASSADRGQPQHF.

The V call is TRBV6-5, the J call TRBJ1-1; TRBD1 matches at 7 bases. V lost 6 bases and J lost 8; bases outside the gene matches: 9. The CDR3 length is 13 residues. The V gene's germline CDR1 is MNHEY and CDR2 SVGAGI. CDR3 sequence reads: CASSPGATGEAFF. In nucleotides, the CDR3 is TGTGCCAGCAGCCCAGGGGCGACAGGGGAAGCTTTCTTT.

The chain carries TRBV10-3 and TRBJ1-3; a weak D match, TRBD1 (5 bases). CDR1 is ENHRY, CDR2 SYGVKD, per germline. This CDR3 region has 14 residues. The V gene lost 7 bases and the J gene lost 0 bases, with 10 bases spanning the gap. The CDR3 here is CAINPGGSGNTIYF. The CDR3, as DNA: TGTGCCATCAACCCCGGGGGCTCTGGAAACACCATATATTTT.

V is TRBV6-2 or TRBV6-3 and J is TRBJ2-4, with D maybe TRBD1 (5 bases). V dropped 0 bases and J dropped 14 bases, with 14 bases sitting between them. This CDR3 has 13 residues. Looked up from germline, CDR1 is MNHEY and CDR2 is SVGEGT. This CDR3 reads CASSYSDTGSEYF. CDR3 nucleotide sequence: TGTGCCAGCAGTTACTCGGACACCGGCTCGGAGTACTTC.

The V and J genes are TRBV2 and TRBJ1-5; no definite D call. CDR1 is SNHLY and CDR2 is FYNNEI in the germline V gene. V lost 5 bases and J 11 bases, leaving 13 bases between the germline ends. The CDR3 is 12 residues long. The CDR3 loop is CASSPNTVTQHF. The CDR3 DNA reads TGTGCCAGCAGTCCAAATACGGTGACCCAGCATTTT.

V gene TRBV12-5 combines with J gene TRBJ2-3; perhaps TRBD2 as D (6 bases). Trimming took off 5 bases at V and 9 bases at J, with 12 bases between the two ends. Per the germline V gene, CDR1 is LGHNT and CDR2 is FRNRAP. The CDR3 length is 12 residues. The CDR3 sequence is CASGLPGVTQYF. For the CDR3, the DNA is TGTGCTAGTGGTCTTCCGGGGGTAACGCAGTATTTT.

The V and J genes are TRBV7-3 and TRBJ1-1; TRBD1 might be the D (5 bases). The CDR3 spans 14 residues. V lost 2 bases and J 3 bases, leaving 10 bases between the germline ends. Germline V CDR1 and CDR2: SGHTA, FQGTGA. CDR3 coding DNA: TGTGCCAGCAGCTTAGATGGGGCGGACACTGAAGCTTTCTTT. Protein product: CASSLDGADTEAFF.

The CDR3 protein is CASSPNGLAITDTQYF. CDR3 DNA: TGTGCCAGCAGTCCTAATGGACTAGCGATCACAGATACGCAGTATTTT. The rearrangement links TRBV3-1 (or the pseudogene TRBV3-2) to TRBJ2-3; 9 positions agree with TRBD2. V lost 6 bases and J lost 2; bases outside the gene matches: 9. Germline V gives CDR1 LGHDT, CDR2 YNNKEL (reference sequence). CDR3 length: 16 amino acids.

The CDR3 region is CAWNGGARWYF. The CDR3, as DNA: TGTGCCTGGAACGGGGGGGCTAGATGGTATTTT. The rearrangement uses TRBV30 and TRBJ2-3, with TRBD2 matching 8 bases. This CDR3 is 11 amino acids long. Germline CDR1 reads GTSNPN; CDR2 reads SVGIG (reference sequence). Trimming cost V 4 bases and J 14 bases; bases outside gene matches: 8.

The chain is built from TRBV18 and TRBJ1-1, with a tentative D call TRBD1 (5 bases). Germline loops: CDR1 KGHSH, CDR2 LQKENI. Trimming shortened V by 2 bases and J by 0 bases, and 10 bases separated the two germline ends. The CDR3 covers 15 residues. The CDR3 sequence is CASSPMRQLNTEAFF. The CDR3 region has the DNA TGTGCCAGCTCACCAATGAGACAGCTGAACACTGAAGCTTTCTTT.

This clone showed up just once. CDR3 in amino acids: CASSLATAGGETQYF. The DNA of the CDR3 is TGTGCCAGCAGCTTAGCGACAGCGGGGGGGGAGACCCAGTACTTC. This sequence joins TRBV7-2 and TRBJ2-5; 10 bases match TRBD2. Per germline, CDR1 SGHTA and CDR2 FQGNSA. The CDR3 is 15 amino acids. Germline trimming cut 0 bases from V and 5 bases from J; bases unmatched to any gene: 3.

The gene calls are TRBV10-3 and TRBJ1-2, with 9 bases lining up with TRBD1. J was trimmed by 7 bases and V by 3 bases; bases with no gene match: 6. Germline V gene data show CDR1 as ENHRY and CDR2 as SYGVKD. The CDR3 length is 14 residues. The CDR3 region is CAISDTRTGAGYTF. The CDR3 bases are TGTGCCATCAGTGATACTCGGACAGGGGCTGGCTACACCTTC.

The V gene is TRBV29-1, the J gene TRBJ2-1; 14 bases align to TRBD2. Germline V lookup: CDR1 SQVTM, CDR2 ANQGSEA. CDR3 length: 16 amino acids. Losses at the gene ends were 6 bases for V and 0 bases for J; bases not matched to a gene: 4. CDR3 amino acids: CSVGLAGGPSYNEQFF. The CDR3 DNA follows: TGCAGCGTCGGACTAGCGGGGGGACCCTCCTACAATGAGCAGTTCTTC.

The chain employs TRBV29-1 and TRBJ2-7; D perhaps matches TRBD1 (6 bases). Germline V CDR1 and CDR2: SQVTM, ANQGSEA. The CDR3 has 13 residues. V was pared by 6 bases and J by 3 bases, with 15 bases between. The CDR3 bases are TGCAGCGTCGCACCAGGGGACGACTACGAGCAGTACTTC. Its translation is CSVAPGDDYEQYF.

This clone has a handful of counts. This rearrangement joins TRBV3-1 (or the pseudogene TRBV3-2) to TRBJ2-5; D is possibly TRBD2 (7 bases). The CDR3 sequence is 14 residues long. Trimming cost V 3 bases and J 3 bases, with 11 bases left between them. In germline, CDR1 is LGHDT, CDR2 YNNKEL (reference sequence). Written as DNA, the CDR3 is TGTGCCAGCAGCCACCCGGGGGGCAAAGAGACCCAGTACTTC. This codes for CASSHPGGKETQYF.

V is TRBV2 and J is TRBJ2-1; D perhaps matches TRBD1 (6 bases). The CDR3 is 15 residues long. Germline CDR1 reads SNHLY; CDR2 reads FYNNEI. Trimming stripped 2 bases from V and 6 bases from J, with 14 bases between. DNA for the CDR3: TGTGCCAGCAGTGAAAACAGGGCGGTGGGCAATGAGCAGTTCTTC. Translating gives CASSENRAVGNEQFF.

The rearrangement links TRBV28 to TRBJ2-1, with TRBD1 matching 9 bases. CDR3 length equals 14 residues. The germline CDR1 and CDR2 sequences are MDHEN and SYDVKM. The V gene end was trimmed by 4 bases and the J gene end by 7 bases; junction bases not matched to a gene: 5. As DNA, the CDR3 is TGTGCCAGCAGTTCGGGGACAGGGCGAAATGAGCAGTTCTTC. Amino acid sequence: CASSSGTGRNEQFF.

The rearrangement links TRBV5-1 to TRBJ1-6, with 10 bases identical to TRBD1. CDR3 length equals 14 residues. The germline V gene encodes CDR1 SGHRS and CDR2 YFSETQ. The J segment lost 10 bases and the V segment lost 4 bases, leaving 5 bases of the junction unmatched. DNA of the CDR3: TGCGCCAGCAGCCGGGGACAGGGGATCTCACCCCTCCACTTT. This encodes CASSRGQGISPLHF.

The CDR3 spells CASREAGSSYNEQFF. The DNA of the CDR3 is TGTGCCAGCAGGGAAGCGGGAAGCTCCTACAATGAGCAGTTCTTC. V is TRBV7-9 and J is TRBJ2-1; 7 bases line up with TRBD2. The CDR3 sequence is 15 residues long. J was trimmed by 0 bases and V by 6 bases; bases with no gene match: 5. CDR1 and CDR2 from the germline V gene are SEHNR and FQNEAQ (reference sequence).